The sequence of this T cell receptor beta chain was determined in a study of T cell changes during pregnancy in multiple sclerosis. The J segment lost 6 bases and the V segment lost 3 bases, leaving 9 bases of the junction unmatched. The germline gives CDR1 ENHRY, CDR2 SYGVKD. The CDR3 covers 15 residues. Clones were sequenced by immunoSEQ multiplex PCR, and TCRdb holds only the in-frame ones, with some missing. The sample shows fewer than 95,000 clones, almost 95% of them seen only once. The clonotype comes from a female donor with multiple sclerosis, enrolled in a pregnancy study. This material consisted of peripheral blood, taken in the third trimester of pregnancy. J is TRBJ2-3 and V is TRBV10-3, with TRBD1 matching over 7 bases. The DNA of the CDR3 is TGTGCCATCAGTGACGGACAGGCTATAACGGATACGCAGTATTTT. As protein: CAISDGQAITDTQYF.